These T cell receptor beta chains were read from a single sample in a study of technical replicates of blood from several donors. TCRdb's table, derived via immunoSEQ multiplex PCR, lists solely in-frame clones and lacks some. The data contain tens of thousands of clones, roughly 98% of them singletons. Sequenced input: T cells isolated from PBMCs. All receptors come from a human donor in good health. The CDR3 runs from the conserved cysteine through the conserved F or W. Each record gives: clone size, V gene, D gene, J gene, CDR3 protein, CDR3 DNA. The D gene is left open where the match is weak. Part of the rows lack a size; the others show once, few, many or a class for expanded clones.

clone_size: once
v_call: TRBV6-1
d_call: TRBD1
j_call: TRBJ2-5
cdr3_aa: CASSGTGGKETQYF
cdr3_nt: TGTGCCAGCTCCGGGACAGGGGGAAAAGAGACCCAGTACTTC

clone_size: NA
v_call: TRBV30
d_call: TRBD1
j_call: TRBJ2-2
cdr3_aa: CAWSPRDRGAGELFF
cdr3_nt: TGTGCCTGGAGCCCAAGGGACAGGGGGGCCGGGGAGCTGTTTTTT

clone_size: NA
v_call: TRBV4-2
d_call: TRBD2
j_call: TRBJ2-3
cdr3_aa: CASSQGTSGRNTDTQYF
cdr3_nt: TGTGCCAGCAGCCAAGGGACTAGCGGGAGAAACACAGATACGCAGTATTTT

clone_size: NA
v_call: TRBV10-3
d_call: TRBD1
j_call: TRBJ2-5
cdr3_aa: CAIRGQEQETQYF
cdr3_nt: TGTGCCATCAGAGGACAGGAGCAAGAGACCCAGTACTTC

clone_size: NA
v_call: TRBV19
d_call: NA
j_call: TRBJ2-7
cdr3_aa: CASSISGGEIYRTYEQYF
cdr3_nt: TGTGCCAGTAGTATTAGCGGAGGGGAGATATATAGGACCTACGAGCAGTACTTC

clone_size: NA
v_call: TRBV7-2
d_call: NA
j_call: TRBJ2-7
cdr3_aa: CASSLSVDEGILYEQYF
cdr3_nt: TGTGCCAGCAGCTTATCCGTTGATGAGGGCATCCTTTACGAGCAGTACTTC

clone_size: NA
v_call: TRBV28
d_call: TRBD1
j_call: TRBJ2-1
cdr3_aa: CASSLAGQGKGGGYNEQFF
cdr3_nt: TGTGCCAGCAGCCTCGCGGGACAGGGCAAAGGGGGAGGTTACAATGAGCAGTTCTTC

clone_size: NA
v_call: TRBV27
d_call: NA
j_call: TRBJ2-7
cdr3_aa: CASSFALATYEQYF
cdr3_nt: TGTGCCAGCAGTTTTGCCTTAGCTACCTACGAGCAGTACTTC

clone_size: NA
v_call: TRBV27
d_call: TRBD1
j_call: TRBJ1-5
cdr3_aa: CASRRQGNQPQHF
cdr3_nt: TGTGCCAGCAGAAGACAGGGTAATCAGCCCCAGCATTTT

clone_size: NA
v_call: TRBV7-9
d_call: TRBD2
j_call: TRBJ2-1
cdr3_aa: CASSPGGLASEQFF
cdr3_nt: TGTGCCAGCAGCCCAGGGGGACTAGCTAGTGAGCAGTTCTTC

clone_size: NA
v_call: TRBV9
d_call: TRBD2
j_call: TRBJ2-1
cdr3_aa: CASSVVPLAGVPNNEQFF
cdr3_nt: TGTGCCAGCAGCGTAGTTCCCCTAGCGGGAGTTCCCAACAATGAGCAGTTCTTC

clone_size: NA
v_call: TRBV11-3
d_call: TRBD1
j_call: TRBJ2-2
cdr3_aa: CASSTGQVGELFF
cdr3_nt: TGTGCCAGCAGCACAGGACAGGTCGGGGAGCTGTTTTTT

clone_size: NA
v_call: TRBV10-1
d_call: NA
j_call: TRBJ2-7
cdr3_aa: CASDDSSYEQYF
cdr3_nt: TGCGCCAGCGACGACAGCTCCTACGAGCAGTACTTC

clone_size: NA
v_call: TRBV6-1
d_call: NA
j_call: TRBJ2-7
cdr3_aa: CASSEALPYEQYF
cdr3_nt: TGTGCCAGCAGTGAAGCGCTACCCTACGAGCAGTACTTC

clone_size: NA
v_call: TRBV6-5
d_call: TRBD1
j_call: TRBJ1-2
cdr3_aa: CASKGGYSDYGYTF
cdr3_nt: TGTGCCAGCAAAGGGGGCTACAGTGACTATGGCTACACCTTC

clone_size: NA
v_call: TRBV7-2
d_call: NA
j_call: TRBJ2-2
cdr3_aa: CASSLGQGSAGELFF
cdr3_nt: TGTGCCAGCAGCTTAGGGCAGGGGAGCGCCGGGGAGCTGTTTTTT

clone_size: NA
v_call: TRBV4-2
d_call: TRBD2
j_call: TRBJ2-7
cdr3_aa: CASSQEAPAGEGYEQYF
cdr3_nt: TGTGCCAGCAGCCAAGAGGCCCCAGCGGGAGAAGGATACGAGCAGTACTTC

clone_size: NA
v_call: TRBV10-2
d_call: TRBD2
j_call: TRBJ2-7
cdr3_aa: CASSPSAGGFSYEQYF
cdr3_nt: TGCGCCAGCAGCCCCTCAGCGGGAGGGTTTTCCTACGAGCAGTACTTC

clone_size: NA
v_call: TRBV27
d_call: TRBD1
j_call: TRBJ2-2
cdr3_aa: CASSLASGTGGHTGELFF
cdr3_nt: TGTGCCAGCAGCCTAGCCTCCGGGACAGGGGGTCACACCGGGGAGCTGTTTTTT

clone_size: NA
v_call: TRBV7-9
d_call: NA
j_call: TRBJ1-3
cdr3_aa: CASSKRTDLSGNTIYF
cdr3_nt: TGTGCCAGCAGTAAAAGGACAGACCTCTCTGGAAACACCATATATTTT

clone_size: NA
v_call: TRBV11-2
d_call: TRBD2
j_call: TRBJ2-3
cdr3_aa: CASSLLLAGTTDTQYF
cdr3_nt: TGTGCCAGCAGCTTACTACTAGCGGGGACCACAGATACGCAGTATTTT

clone_size: NA
v_call: TRBV6-5
d_call: NA
j_call: TRBJ2-7
cdr3_aa: CASSATSYEQYF
cdr3_nt: TGTGCCAGCAGCGCGACTTCCTACGAGCAGTACTTC

clone_size: NA
v_call: TRBV14
d_call: NA
j_call: TRBJ2-3
cdr3_aa: CASSQGKRTQYF
cdr3_nt: TGTGCCAGCAGCCAAGGGAAGCGCACGCAGTATTTT

clone_size: NA
v_call: TRBV11-2
d_call: NA
j_call: TRBJ2-7
cdr3_aa: CASSLPGQYEQYF
cdr3_nt: TGTGCCAGCAGCCTCCCGGGACAATACGAGCAGTACTTC

clone_size: NA
v_call: TRBV6-6
d_call: NA
j_call: TRBJ1-1
cdr3_aa: CASSTVEAFF
cdr3_nt: TGTGCCAGCTCCACAGTTGAAGCTTTCTTT

clone_size: NA
v_call: TRBV6-1
d_call: TRBD2
j_call: TRBJ2-1
cdr3_aa: CAIPRVAGAYEQFF
cdr3_nt: TGTGCCATCCCCCGGGTAGCGGGAGCATATGAGCAGTTCTTC

clone_size: NA
v_call: TRBV7-7
d_call: NA
j_call: TRBJ2-7
cdr3_aa: CASSLAQGTEQYF
cdr3_nt: TGTGCTAGCAGCTTAGCACAGGGTACCGAGCAGTACTTC

clone_size: once
v_call: TRBV6-1
d_call: TRBD1
j_call: TRBJ2-7
cdr3_aa: CASSPDGQVPYEQYF
cdr3_nt: TGTGCCAGCAGCCCTGATGGACAGGTCCCCTACGAGCAGTACTTC

clone_size: NA
v_call: TRBV28
d_call: NA
j_call: TRBJ2-7
cdr3_aa: CASRQPGSYEQYF
cdr3_nt: TGTGCCAGTAGACAGCCCGGCTCCTACGAGCAGTACTTC

clone_size: NA
v_call: TRBV19
d_call: TRBD1
j_call: TRBJ1-2
cdr3_aa: CASSPGQFNYGYTF
cdr3_nt: TGTGCCAGTAGTCCGGGACAGTTTAACTATGGCTACACCTTC

clone_size: once
v_call: TRBV7-9
d_call: TRBD2
j_call: TRBJ2-7
cdr3_aa: CASSSTSASYEQYF
cdr3_nt: TGTGCCAGCAGCTCAACTAGCGCCTCCTACGAGCAGTACTTC